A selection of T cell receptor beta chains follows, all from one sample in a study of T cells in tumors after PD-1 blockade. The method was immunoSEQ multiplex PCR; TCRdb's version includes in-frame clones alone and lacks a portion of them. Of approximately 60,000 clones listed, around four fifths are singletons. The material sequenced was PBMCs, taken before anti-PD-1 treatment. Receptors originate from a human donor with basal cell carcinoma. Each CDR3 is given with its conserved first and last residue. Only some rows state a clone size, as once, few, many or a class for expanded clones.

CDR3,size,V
CASRLVVNTEAFF,.,TRBV19
CASSQVSGAGSPLHF,.,TRBV3-1/TRBV3-2
CSVAGVYEQYF,.,TRBV29-1
CASSLQGRGTGELFF,.,TRBV5-6
CASSGGQGGYGYTF,.,TRBV5-1
CASSLAAGVTDTQYF,.,TRBV5-1
CAWSVPGGPNYGYTF,.,TRBV30
CASSAWTGMGSGANVLTF,.,TRBV19
CASSLAEGQPQHF,.,TRBV7-6
CASSLGTGGYNEQFF,.,TRBV11-3
CAWSPRGDQPQHF,.,TRBV30
CASSETLISPLHF,.,TRBV5-1
CASSSGQGAGDEQFF,.,TRBV7-9
CASSELRGALSNEQFF,.,TRBV25-1
CASSLAPYSEQYF,.,TRBV11-3
CASSEVGRAGEQYF,once,TRBV2
CAISEHTSQYNEQFF,.,TRBV10-3
CASSQNPGAGATDTQYF,.,TRBV4-1
CATSSEIQNEKLFF,.,TRBV15
CASSHGGGAPFKAFF,.,TRBV6-5
CASSEHRGRSIMATNEKLFF,.,TRBV6-1
CASSLSGTSNNEQFF,.,TRBV7-9
CASSLSNSPLHF,few,TRBV5-1
CASSEVFGVGDGPYTF,.,TRBV6-1
CASSYPRNGETQYF,.,TRBV28
CASSQVLAGGGETQYF,.,TRBV3-1/TRBV3-2
CASSQGGGRTNYGYTF,.,TRBV4-1
CASSGGTFSTNEKLFF,.,TRBV19
CASRGGGPLYNEQFF,.,TRBV6-5
CASSLAGAGGYETQYF,.,TRBV7-8
CAGRTGTGELFF,.,TRBV6-5
CSASSGNTIYF,.,TRBV20-1